The sequence of this T cell receptor beta chain was determined in a study of blood T cells in healthy people across ages. Study-wide points: While age rose, TCR beta diversity per million T cells dropped in a roughly linear way.

Primed by a sample-barcoded 5' primer and a J-beta primer mix, a second PCR proceeded for about 7 to 11 cycles. Each single sample gave us at least 2.5 million CDR3-containing paired-end reads. In TCRdb, the 5' RACE reads were re-called with MiXCR into one record per CDR3 protein. The sample yields about 1.8 million distinct CDR3 sequences, roughly 50% seen once. Germline V CDR1 and CDR2: SGHTA, FQGNSA. This CDR3 spans 17 amino acids. V shed 5 bases and J 4 bases; nucleotides not matched to a gene: 13. Comments on this clonotype: What it recognizes is unknown.

Each sample provided at least 5 micrograms of extracted total RNA. This chain joins TRBV7-2 and TRBJ2-1; 8 bases align to TRBD2. The source material was blood. The origin of this receptor is a woman between 40 and 50 years old in good health. The CDR3 region has the DNA TGTGCCAGCAGCCCCACCCGGGGGGGATTCCCTTACAATGAGCAGTTCTTC. This encodes CASSPTRGGFPYNEQFF.